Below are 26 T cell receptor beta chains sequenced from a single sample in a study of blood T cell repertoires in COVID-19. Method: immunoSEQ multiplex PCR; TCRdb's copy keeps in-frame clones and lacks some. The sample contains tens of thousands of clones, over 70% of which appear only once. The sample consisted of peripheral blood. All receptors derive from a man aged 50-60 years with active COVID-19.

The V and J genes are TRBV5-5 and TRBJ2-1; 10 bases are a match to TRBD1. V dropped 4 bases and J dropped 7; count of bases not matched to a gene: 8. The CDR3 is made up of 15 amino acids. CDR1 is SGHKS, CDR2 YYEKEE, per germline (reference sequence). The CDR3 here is CASSRQTGGRNEQFF. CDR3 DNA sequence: TGTGCCAGCAGCCGTCAGACAGGGGGCAGGAATGAGCAGTTCTTC. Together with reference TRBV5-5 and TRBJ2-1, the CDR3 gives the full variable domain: DAGVTQSPTHLIKTRGQQVTLRCSPISGHKSVSWYQQVLGQGPQFIFQYYEKEERGRGNFPDRFSARQFPNYSSELNVNALLLGDSALYLCASSRQTGGRNEQFFGPGTRLTVL.

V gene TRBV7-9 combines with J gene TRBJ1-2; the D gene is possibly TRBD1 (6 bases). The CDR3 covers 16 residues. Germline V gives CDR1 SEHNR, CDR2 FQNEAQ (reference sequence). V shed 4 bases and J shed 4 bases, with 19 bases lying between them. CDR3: CASSSPTGGPLYGYTF. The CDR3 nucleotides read TGTGCCAGCAGCTCTCCAACCGGGGGGCCCCTCTATGGCTACACCTTC.

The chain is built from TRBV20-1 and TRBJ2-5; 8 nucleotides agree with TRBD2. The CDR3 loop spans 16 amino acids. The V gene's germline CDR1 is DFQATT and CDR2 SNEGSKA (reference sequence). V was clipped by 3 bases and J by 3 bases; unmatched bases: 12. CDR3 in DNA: TGCAGTGCTAGTAACAGAGGCGGGGGGCTAGAAGAGACCCAGTACTTC. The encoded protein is CSASNRGGGLEETQYF.

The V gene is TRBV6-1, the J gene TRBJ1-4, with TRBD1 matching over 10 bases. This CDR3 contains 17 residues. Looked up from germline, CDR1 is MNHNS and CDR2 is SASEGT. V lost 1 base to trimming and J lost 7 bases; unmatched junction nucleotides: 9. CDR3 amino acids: CASSEVRGTGEGEKLFF. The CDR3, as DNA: TGTGCCAGCAGTGAAGTGCGGGGGACAGGGGAGGGTGAAAAACTGTTTTTT.

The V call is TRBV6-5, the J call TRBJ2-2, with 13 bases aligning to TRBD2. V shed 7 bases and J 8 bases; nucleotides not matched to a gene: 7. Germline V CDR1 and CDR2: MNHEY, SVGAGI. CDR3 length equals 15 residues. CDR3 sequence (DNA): TGTGCCAGCACCACTAGCGGGAGGGCCAGGGGGGAGCTGTTTTTT. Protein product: CASTTSGRARGELFF.

CDR3 in amino acids: CASSLGGSGRKTQYF. DNA of the CDR3: TGTGCCAGCAGTTTAGGGGGGTCGGGCCGGAAGACCCAGTACTTC. V usage is TRBV27 and J usage is TRBJ2-5; possible D gene TRBD2, 6 bases. Germline assignment: CDR1 MNHEY and CDR2 SMNVEV (reference sequence). V shed 2 bases and J shed 6 bases, with 16 bases lying between them. The CDR3 length is 15 residues.

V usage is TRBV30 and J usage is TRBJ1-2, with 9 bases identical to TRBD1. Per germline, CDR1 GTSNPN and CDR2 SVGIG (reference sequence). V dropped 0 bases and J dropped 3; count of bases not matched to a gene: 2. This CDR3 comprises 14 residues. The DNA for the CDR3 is TGTGCCTGGAGTGTATGGGACAGGGACTATGGCTACACCTTC. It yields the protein CAWSVWDRDYGYTF.

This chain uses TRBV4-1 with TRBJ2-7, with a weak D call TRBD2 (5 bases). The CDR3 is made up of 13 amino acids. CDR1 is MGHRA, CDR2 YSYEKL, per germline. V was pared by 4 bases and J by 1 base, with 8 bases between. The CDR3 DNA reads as TGCGCCAGCAGCCCCGGGGATTCCTACGAGCAGTACTTC. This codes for CASSPGDSYEQYF.

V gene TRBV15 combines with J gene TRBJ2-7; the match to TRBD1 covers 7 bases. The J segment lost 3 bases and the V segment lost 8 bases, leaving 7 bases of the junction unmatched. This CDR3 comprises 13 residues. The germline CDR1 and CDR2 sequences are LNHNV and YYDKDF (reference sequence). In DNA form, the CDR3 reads TGTGCCACCGCACCGGGACAGAACTACGAGCAGTACTTC. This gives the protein CATAPGQNYEQYF.

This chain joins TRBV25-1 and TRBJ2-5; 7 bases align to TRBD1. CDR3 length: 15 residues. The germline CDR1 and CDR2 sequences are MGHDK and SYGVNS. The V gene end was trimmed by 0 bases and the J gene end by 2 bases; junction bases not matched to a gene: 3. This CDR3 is CASSEYDRAQETQYF. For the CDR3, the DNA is TGTGCCAGCAGTGAATATGACAGGGCACAAGAGACCCAGTACTTC.

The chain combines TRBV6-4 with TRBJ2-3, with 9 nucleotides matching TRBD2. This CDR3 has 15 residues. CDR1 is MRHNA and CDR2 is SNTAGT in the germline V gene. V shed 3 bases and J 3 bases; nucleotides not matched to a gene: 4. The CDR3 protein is CASSEAGGGTDTQYF. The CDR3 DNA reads TGTGCCAGCAGTGAAGCGGGAGGAGGGACAGATACGCAGTATTTT.

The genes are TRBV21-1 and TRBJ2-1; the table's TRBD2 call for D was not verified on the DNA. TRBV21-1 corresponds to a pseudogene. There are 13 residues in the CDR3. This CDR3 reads CASSKRGYNEQFF. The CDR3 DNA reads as TGTGCCAGCAGCAAGAGAGGGTACAATGAGCAGTTCTTC.

CDR3 protein: CSVDGLRGTVTDTQYF. The DNA of the CDR3 is TGCAGCGTTGATGGACTACGCGGGACGGTCACAGATACGCAGTATTTT. V usage is TRBV29-1 and J usage is TRBJ2-3, with D perhaps TRBD2 (6 bases). The CDR3 spans 16 residues. The germline CDR1 and CDR2 sequences are SQVTM and ANQGSEA. The ends were cut back, 3 bases at V and 2 bases at J, with 18 bases in the middle.

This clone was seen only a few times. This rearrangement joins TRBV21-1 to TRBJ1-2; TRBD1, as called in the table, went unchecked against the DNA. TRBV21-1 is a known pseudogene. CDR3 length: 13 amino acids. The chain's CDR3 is CASGHRGAGGYTF. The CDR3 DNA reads TGTGCCAGCGGCCACAGGGGCGCGGGAGGCTACACCTTC.

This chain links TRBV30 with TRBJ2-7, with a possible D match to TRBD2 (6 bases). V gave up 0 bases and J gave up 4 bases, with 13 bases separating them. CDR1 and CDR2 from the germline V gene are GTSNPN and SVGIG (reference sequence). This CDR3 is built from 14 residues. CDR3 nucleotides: TGTGCCTGGAGTGTGATAGGAGGGGAGTACGAGCAGTACTTC. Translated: CAWSVIGGEYEQYF.

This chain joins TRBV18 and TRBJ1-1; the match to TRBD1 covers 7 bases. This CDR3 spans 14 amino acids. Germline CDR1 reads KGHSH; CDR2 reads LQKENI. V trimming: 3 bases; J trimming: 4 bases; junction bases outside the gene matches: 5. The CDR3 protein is CASSPAGTVTEAFF. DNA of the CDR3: TGTGCCAGCTCACCCGCTGGGACAGTCACTGAAGCTTTCTTT.

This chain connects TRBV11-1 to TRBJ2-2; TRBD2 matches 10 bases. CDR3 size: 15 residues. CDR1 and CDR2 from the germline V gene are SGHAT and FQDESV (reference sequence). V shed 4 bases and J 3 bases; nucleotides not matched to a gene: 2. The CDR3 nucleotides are TGTGCCAGCAGCTCGGGACTAGCGTACACCGGGGAGCTGTTTTTT. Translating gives CASSSGLAYTGELFF.

The CDR3 DNA reads TGTGCCAGCACCCCTGGTCTAGCGGGAGGCGAGCAGTACTTC. It yields the protein CASTPGLAGGEQYF. The chain employs TRBV4-2 and TRBJ2-7, with 11 bases fitting TRBD2. The CDR3 covers 14 residues. Germline trimming cut 7 bases from V and 6 bases from J; bases unmatched to any gene: 8. CDR1 LGHNA and CDR2 YNFKEQ come from the germline V gene.

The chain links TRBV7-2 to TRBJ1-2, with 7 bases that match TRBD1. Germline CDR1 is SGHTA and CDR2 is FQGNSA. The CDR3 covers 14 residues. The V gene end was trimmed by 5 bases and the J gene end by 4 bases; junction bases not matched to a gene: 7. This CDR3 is CASSPGQEVYGYTF. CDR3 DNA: TGTGCCAGCAGCCCAGGACAGGAGGTCTATGGCTACACCTTC.

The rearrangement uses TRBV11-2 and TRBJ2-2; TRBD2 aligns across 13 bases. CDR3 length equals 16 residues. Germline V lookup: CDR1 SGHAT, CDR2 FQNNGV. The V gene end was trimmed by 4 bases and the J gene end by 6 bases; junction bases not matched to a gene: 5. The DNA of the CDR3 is TGTGCCAGCAGCTCCGGACTAGCGGGGGTTCCCGGGGAGCTGTTTTTT. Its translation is CASSSGLAGVPGELFF.

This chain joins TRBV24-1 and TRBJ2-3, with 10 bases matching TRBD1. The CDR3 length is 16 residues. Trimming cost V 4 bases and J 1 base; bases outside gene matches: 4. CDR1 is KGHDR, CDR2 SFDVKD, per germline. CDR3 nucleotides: TGTGCCACCAGTGAAACCGGGACAGGGGGCACAGATACGCAGTATTTT. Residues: CATSETGTGGTDTQYF.

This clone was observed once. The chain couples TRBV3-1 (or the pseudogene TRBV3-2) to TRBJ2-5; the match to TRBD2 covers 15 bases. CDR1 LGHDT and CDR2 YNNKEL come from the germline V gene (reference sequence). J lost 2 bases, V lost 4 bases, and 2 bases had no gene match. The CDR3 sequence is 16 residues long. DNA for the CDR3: TGTGCCAGCAGCCGGGGACTAGCGGGGGGACAAGAGACCCAGTACTTC. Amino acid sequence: CASSRGLAGGQETQYF.

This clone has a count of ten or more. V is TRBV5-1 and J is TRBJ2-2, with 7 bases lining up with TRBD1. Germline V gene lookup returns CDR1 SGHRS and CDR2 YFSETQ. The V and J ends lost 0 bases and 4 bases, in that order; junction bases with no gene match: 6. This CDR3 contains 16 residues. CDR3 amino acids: CASSLDSGQSTGELFF. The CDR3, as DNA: TGCGCCAGCAGCTTGGACTCGGGACAGTCCACCGGGGAGCTGTTTTTT.

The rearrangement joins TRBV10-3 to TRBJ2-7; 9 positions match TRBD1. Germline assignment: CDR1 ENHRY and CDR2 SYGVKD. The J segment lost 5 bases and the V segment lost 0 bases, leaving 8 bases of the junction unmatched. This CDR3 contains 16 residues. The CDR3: CAISESAGQGRNEQYF. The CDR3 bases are TGTGCCATCAGTGAGTCGGCGGGACAGGGTAGGAACGAGCAGTACTTC.

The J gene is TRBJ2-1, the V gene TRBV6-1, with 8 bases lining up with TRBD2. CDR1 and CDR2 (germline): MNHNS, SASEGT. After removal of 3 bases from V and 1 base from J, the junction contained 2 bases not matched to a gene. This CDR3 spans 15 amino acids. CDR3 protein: CASSETSESYNEQFF. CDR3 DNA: TGTGCCAGCAGTGAGACTAGCGAGTCCTACAATGAGCAGTTCTTC.

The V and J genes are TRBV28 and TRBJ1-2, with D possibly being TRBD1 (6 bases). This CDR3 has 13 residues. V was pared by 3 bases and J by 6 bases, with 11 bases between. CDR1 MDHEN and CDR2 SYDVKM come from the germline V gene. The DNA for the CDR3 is TGTGCCAGCAGTTTTATCGCAGGGGATGGCTACACCTTC. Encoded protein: CASSFIAGDGYTF.